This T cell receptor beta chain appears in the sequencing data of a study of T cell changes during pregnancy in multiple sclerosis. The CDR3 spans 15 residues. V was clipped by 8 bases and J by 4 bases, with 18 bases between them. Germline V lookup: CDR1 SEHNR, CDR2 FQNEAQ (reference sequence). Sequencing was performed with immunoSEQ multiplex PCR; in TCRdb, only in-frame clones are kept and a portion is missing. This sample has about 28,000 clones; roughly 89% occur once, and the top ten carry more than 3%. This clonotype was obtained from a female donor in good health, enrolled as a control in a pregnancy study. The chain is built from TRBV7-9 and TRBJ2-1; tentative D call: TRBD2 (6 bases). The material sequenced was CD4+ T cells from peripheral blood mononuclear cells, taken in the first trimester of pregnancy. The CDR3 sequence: CASALLGSGYNEQFF. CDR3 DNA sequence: TGTGCCAGCGCCCTCCTTGGTAGCGGATACAATGAGCAGTTCTTC.